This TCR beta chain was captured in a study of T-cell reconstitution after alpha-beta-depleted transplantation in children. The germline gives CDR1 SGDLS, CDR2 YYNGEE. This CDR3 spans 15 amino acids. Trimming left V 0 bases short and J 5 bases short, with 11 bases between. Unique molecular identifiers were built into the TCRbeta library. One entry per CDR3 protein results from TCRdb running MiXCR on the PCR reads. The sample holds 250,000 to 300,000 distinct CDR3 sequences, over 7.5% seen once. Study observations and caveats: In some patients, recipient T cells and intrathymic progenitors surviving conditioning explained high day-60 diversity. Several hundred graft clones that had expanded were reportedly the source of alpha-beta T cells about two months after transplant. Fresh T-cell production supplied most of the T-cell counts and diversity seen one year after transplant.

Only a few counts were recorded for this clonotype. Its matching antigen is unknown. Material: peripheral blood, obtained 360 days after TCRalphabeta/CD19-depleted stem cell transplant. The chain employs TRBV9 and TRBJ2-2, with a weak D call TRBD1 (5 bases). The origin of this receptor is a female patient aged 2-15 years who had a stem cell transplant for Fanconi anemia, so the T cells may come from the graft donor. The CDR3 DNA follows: TGTGCCAGCAGCGTAGTCGGACAAGCAACCGGGGAGCTGTTTTTT. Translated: CASSVVGQATGELFF.